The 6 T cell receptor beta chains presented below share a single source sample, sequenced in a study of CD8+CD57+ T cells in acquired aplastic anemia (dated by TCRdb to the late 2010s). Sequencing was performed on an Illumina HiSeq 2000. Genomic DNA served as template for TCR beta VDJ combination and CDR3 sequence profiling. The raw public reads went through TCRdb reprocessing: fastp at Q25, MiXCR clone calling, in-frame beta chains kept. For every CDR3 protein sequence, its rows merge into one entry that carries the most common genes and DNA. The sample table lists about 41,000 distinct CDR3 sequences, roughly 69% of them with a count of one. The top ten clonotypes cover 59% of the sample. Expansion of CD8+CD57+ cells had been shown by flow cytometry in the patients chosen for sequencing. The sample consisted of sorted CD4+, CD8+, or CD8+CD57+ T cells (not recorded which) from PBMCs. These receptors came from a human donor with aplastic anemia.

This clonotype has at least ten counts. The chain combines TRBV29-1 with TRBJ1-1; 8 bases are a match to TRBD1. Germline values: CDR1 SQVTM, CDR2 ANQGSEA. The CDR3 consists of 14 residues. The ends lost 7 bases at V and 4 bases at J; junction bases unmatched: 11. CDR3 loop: CSAAAGGQGTEAFF. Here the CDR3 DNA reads TGCAGCGCCGCCGCAGGGGGCCAGGGCACTGAAGCTTTCTTT.

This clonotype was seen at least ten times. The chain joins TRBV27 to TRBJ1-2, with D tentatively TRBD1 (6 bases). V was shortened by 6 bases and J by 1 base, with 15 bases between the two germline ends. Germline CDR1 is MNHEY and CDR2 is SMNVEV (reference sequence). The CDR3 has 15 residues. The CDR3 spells CASSLGARLNYGYTF. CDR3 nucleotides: TGTGCCAGCAGCTTGGGGGCACGACTTAACTATGGCTACACCTTC.

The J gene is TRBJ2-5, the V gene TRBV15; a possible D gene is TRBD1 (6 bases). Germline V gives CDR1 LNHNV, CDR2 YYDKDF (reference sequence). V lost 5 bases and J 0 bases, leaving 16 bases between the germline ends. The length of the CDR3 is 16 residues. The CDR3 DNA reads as TGTGCCACCAGCGTCTGGAGGACAGCCCACCAAGAGACCCAGTACTTC. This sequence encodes CATSVWRTAHQETQYF.

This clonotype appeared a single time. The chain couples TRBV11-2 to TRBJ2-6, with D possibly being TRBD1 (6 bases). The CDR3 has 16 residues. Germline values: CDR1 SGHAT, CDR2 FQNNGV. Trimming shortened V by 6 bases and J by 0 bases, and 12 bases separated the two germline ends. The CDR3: CASRATGRSGANVLTF. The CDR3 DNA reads TGTGCCAGCAGGGCGACAGGCCGCTCTGGGGCCAACGTCCTGACTTTC.

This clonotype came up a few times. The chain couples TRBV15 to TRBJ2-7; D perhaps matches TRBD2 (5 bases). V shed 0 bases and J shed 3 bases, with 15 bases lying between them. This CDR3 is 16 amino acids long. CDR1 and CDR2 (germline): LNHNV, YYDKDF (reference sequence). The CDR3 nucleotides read TGTGCCACCAGCAGAGATCTTTCAGCGGATGGCTACGAGCAGTACTTC. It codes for CATSRDLSADGYEQYF.

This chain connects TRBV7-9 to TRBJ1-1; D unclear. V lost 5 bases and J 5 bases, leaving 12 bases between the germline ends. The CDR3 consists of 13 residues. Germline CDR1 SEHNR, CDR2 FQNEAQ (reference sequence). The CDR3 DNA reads TGTGCCAGCAGCCCTTGGGAAGGGACTGAAGCTTTCTTT. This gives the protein CASSPWEGTEAFF.